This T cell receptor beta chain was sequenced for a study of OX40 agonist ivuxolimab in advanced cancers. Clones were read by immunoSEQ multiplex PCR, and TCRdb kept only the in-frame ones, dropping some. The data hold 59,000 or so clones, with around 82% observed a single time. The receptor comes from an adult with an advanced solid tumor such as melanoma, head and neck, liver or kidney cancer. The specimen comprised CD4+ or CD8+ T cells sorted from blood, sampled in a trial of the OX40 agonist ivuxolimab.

The CDR3 here is CASSLSSGGTEAFF. The CDR3 DNA reads TGTGCCAGCAGCCTAAGCAGTGGTGGCACTGAAGCTTTCTTT. The rearrangement links TRBV11-2 to TRBJ1-1; no clear D. Trimming shortened V by 5 bases and J by 4 bases, and 14 bases separated the two germline ends. CDR3 length: 14 amino acids. Germline V gene sequence: CDR1 SGHAT, CDR2 FQNNGV.